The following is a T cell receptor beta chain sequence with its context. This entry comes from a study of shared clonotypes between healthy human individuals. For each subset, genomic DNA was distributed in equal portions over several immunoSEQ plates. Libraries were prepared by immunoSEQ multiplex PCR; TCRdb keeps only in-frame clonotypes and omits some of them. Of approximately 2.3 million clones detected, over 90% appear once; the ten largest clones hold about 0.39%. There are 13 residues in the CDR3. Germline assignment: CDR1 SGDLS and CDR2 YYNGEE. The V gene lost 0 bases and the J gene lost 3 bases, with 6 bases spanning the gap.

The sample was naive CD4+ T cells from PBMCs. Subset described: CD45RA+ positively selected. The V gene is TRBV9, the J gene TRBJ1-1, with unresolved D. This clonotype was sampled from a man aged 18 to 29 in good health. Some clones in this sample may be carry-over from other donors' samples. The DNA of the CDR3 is TGTGCCAGCAGCGTAGTAACCCACACTGAAGCTTTCTTT. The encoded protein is CASSVVTHTEAFF.